Below, one T cell receptor beta chain is given with its context. Its antigen is unknown. TCRdb re-called the 5' RACE reads and catalogs CDR3 proteins one per entry, DNA excluded. In all, the sample yields around 380,000 distinct CDR3 sequences. Sampling involved one blood draw (roughly 2.4 ml) for every donor. The sample comes from a study of monozygotic twins with inflammatory bowel disease. The germline CDR1 and CDR2 sequences are SNHLY and FYNNEI. The CDR3 covers 15 residues. Whole-study results and caveats: Healthy co-twins had higher TCRbeta inverse Simpson diversity than their IBD twins. With others, IBD patients shared fewer clonotypes than healthy twins did, especially with disease activity. Backing was not found for a single strong signal or clonotype associated with IBD.

The chain recombines TRBV2 with TRBJ2-1; TCRdb picks TRBD1, but there is no DNA to check that call. The TCR sequence derives from a human donor with ulcerative colitis or Crohn's disease, or a healthy co-twin of an affected twin (not recorded which). Sequencing was done on a sample of blood. The CDR3 loop reads CASSDFGLGNNEQFF.